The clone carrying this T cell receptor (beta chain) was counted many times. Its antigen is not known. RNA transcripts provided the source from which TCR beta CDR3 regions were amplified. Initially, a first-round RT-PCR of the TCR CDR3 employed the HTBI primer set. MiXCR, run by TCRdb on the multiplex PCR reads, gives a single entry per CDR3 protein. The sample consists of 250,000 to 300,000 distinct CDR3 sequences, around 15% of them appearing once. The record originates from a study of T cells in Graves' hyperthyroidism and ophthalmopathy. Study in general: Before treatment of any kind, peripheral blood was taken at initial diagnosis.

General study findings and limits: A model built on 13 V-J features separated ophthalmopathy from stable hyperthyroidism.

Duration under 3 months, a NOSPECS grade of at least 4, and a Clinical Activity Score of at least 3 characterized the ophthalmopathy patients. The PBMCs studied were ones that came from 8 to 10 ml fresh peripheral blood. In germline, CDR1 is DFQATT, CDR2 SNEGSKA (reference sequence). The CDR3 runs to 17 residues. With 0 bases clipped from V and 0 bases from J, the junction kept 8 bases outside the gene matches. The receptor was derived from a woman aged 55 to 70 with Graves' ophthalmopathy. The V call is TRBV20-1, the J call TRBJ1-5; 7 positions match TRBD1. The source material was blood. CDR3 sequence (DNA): TGCAGTGCTAGAGATCTCGGACAGGCCTATAGCAATCAGCCCCAGCATTTT. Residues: CSARDLGQAYSNQPQHF.